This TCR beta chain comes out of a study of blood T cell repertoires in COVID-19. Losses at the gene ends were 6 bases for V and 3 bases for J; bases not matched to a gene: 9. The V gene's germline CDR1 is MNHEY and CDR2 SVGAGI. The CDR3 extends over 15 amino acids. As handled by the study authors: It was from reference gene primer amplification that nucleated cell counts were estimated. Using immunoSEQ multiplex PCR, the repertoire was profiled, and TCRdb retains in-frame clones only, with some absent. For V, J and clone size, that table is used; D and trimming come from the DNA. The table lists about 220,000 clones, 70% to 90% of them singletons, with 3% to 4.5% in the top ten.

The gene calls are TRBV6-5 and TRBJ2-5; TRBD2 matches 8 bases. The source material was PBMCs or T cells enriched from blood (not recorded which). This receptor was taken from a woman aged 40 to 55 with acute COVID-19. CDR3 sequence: CASSGGTRAEETQYF. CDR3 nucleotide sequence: TGTGCCAGCAGCGGTGGGACTAGGGCTGAAGAGACCCAGTACTTC.